This TCR beta chain was recorded in a study of neurological immune-mediated disorders. Specified time point: technical triplicate 3. Unsorted libraries were prepared from 2 million PBMCs that had been stored at -80 C. Study-level results: Whereas HTLV-1-associated myelopathy showed the most TCR clonal expansion, multiple sclerosis showed the least, with levels below those of healthy controls.

The V gene lost 6 bases and the J gene lost 2 bases, with 17 bases spanning the gap. CDR1 is DFQATT and CDR2 is SNEGSKA in the germline V gene (reference sequence). The CDR3 is made up of 15 amino acids. This clonotype was counted at least ten times. Its specificity is not known. A single run covered 15-18 subjects with over 170 million TCR-beta sequences. TCRdb reprocessed the 5' RACE reads via MiXCR and lists one record per CDR3 protein. The sample holds about 44,000 distinct CDR3 sequences, about 22% seen once. The chain uses TRBV20-1 and TRBJ2-1; D not resolved. The origin of this receptor is a man aged 60 to 75 with HTLV-1-associated myelopathy (HAM/TSP). Material: PBMCs. CDR3 bases: TGCAGTGCCCGACCGGCAGGCGGACCCTACAATGAGCAGTTCTTC. It is translated as CSARPAGGPYNEQFF.